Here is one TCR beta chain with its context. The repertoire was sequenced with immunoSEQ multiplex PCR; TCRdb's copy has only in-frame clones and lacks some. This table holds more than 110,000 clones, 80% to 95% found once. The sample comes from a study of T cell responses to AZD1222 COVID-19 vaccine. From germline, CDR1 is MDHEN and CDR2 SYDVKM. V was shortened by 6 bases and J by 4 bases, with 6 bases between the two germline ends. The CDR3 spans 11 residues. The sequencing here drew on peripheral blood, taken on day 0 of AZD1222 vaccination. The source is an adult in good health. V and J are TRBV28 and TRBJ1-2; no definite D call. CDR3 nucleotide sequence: TGTGCCAGCAGGGCCCTCTATGGCTACACCTTC. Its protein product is CASRALYGYTF.